This TCR beta chain came from a study of blood T cell repertoires in COVID-19. Study-level background: COVID-19 samples collected from the United States, Italy and Spain covered acute and convalescent phases. PBMCs, B-cell-depleted T cells, or T cells were the source of the cDNA or gDNA that made up the material.

The CDR3 contains 15 residues. Germline V CDR1 and CDR2: MNHEY, SVGAGI. V lost 6 bases to trimming and J lost 4 bases, with 15 bases between them. This clone appeared once. Per the study methods: How many nucleated cells were present was estimated from reference gene primer amplification. TCRdb's table, derived via immunoSEQ multiplex PCR, lists solely in-frame clones and lacks some. That table furnishes V, J and clone size, whereas the DNA furnished D and trimming. Of roughly 280,000 clones in the sample, roughly 89% are singletons; the top ten hold 2% to 2.5%. V and J are TRBV6-5 and TRBJ1-4; D possibly corresponds to TRBD1 (5 bases). The sequence was obtained from a man over 45 with acute or convalescent COVID-19. Sequencing input: peripheral blood. The CDR3 bases are TGTGCCAGCAGCTATCGGACACCTCTTAATGAAAAACTGTTTTTT. This sequence encodes CASSYRTPLNEKLFF.